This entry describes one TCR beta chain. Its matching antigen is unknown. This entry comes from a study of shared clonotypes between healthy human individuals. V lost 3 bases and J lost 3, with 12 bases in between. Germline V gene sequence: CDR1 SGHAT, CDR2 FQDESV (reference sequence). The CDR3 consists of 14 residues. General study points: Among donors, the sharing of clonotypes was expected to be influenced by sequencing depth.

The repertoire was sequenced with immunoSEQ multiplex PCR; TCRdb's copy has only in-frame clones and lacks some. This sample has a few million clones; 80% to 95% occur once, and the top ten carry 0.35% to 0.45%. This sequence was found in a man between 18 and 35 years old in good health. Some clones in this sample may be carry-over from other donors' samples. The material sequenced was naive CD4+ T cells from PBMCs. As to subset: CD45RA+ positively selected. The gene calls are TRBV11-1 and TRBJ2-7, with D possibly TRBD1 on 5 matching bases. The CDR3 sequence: CASSFRSGFYEQYF. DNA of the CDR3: TGTGCCAGCAGCTTTCGATCAGGGTTCTACGAGCAGTACTTC.